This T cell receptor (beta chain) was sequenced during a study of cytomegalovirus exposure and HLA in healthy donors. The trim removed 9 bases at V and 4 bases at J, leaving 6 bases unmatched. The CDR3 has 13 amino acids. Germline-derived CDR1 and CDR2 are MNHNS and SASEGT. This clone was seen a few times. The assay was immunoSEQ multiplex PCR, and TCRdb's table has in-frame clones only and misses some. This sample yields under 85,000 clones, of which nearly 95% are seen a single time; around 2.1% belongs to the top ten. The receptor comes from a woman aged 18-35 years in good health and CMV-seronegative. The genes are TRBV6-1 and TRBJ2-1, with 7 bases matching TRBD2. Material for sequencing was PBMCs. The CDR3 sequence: CASGLAEYNEQFF. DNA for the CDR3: TGTGCCAGTGGTCTAGCGGAATACAATGAGCAGTTCTTC.